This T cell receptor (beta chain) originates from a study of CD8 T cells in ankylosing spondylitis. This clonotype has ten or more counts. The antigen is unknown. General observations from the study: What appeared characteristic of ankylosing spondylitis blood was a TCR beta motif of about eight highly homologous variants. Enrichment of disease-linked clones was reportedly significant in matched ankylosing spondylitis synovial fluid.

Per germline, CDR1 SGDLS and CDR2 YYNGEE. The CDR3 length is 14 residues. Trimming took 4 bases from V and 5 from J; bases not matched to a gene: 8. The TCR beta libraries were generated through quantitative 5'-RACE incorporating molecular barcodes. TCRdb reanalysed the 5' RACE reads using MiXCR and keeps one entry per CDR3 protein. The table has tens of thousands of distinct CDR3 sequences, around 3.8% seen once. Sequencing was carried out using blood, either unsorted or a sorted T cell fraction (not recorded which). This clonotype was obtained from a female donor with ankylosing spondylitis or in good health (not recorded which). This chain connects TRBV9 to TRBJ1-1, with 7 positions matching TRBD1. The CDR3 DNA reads TGTGCCAGCAGCCCAAGACAGGGAGGGACTGAAGCTTTCTTT. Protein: CASSPRQGGTEAFF.